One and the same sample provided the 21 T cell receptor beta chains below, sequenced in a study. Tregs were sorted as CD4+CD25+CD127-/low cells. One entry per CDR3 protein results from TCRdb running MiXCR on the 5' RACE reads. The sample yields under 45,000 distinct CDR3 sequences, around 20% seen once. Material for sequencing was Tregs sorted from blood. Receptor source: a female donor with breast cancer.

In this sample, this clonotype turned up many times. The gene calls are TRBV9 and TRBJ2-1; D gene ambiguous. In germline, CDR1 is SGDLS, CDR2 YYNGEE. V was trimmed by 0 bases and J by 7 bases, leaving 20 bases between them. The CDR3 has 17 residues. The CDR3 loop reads CASSVGFGEIAPNEQFF. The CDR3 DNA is TGTGCCAGCAGCGTAGGATTCGGCGAAATAGCCCCTAATGAGCAGTTCTTC.

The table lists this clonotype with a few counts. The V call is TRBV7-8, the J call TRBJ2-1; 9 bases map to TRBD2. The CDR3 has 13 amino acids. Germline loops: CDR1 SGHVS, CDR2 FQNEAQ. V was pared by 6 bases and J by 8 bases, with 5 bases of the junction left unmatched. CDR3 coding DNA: TGTGCCAGCAGAAGGACTAGCGTGCATGAGCAGTTCTTC. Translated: CASRRTSVHEQFF.

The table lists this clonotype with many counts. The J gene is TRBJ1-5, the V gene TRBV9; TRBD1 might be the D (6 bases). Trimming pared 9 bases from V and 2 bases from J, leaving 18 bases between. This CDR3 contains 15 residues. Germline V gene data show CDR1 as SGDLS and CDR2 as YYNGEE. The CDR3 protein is CATPRWRGGNQPQHF. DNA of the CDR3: TGTGCCACCCCCAGGTGGAGGGGGGGCAATCAGCCCCAGCATTTT.

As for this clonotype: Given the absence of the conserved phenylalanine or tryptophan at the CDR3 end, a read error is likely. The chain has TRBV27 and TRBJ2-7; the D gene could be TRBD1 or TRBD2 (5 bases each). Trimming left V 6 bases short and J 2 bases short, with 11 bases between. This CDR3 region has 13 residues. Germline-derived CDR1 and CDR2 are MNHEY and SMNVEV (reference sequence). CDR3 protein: CASRNGATYEQYL. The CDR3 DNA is TGTGCCAGCAGGAACGGGGCCACCTACGAGCAGTACCTC.

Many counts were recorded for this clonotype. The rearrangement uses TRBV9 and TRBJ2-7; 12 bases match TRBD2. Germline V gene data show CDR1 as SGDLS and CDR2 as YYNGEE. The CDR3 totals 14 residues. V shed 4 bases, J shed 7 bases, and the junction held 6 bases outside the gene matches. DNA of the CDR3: TGTGCCAGCAGCCCCGGGACTAGCGGGTGGGAGCAGTACTTC. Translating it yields CASSPGTSGWEQYF.

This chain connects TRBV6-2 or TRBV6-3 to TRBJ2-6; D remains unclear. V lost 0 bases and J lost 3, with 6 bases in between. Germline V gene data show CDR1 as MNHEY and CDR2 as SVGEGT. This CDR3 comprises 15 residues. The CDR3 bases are TGTGCCAGCAGTTACTCCGGCGGTGGGGCCAACGTCCTGACTTTC. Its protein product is CASSYSGGGANVLTF.

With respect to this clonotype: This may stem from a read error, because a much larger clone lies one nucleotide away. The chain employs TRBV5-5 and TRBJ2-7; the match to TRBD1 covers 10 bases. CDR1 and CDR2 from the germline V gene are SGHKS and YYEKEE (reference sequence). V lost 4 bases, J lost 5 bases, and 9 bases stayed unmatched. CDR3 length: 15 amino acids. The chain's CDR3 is CASSQSGTGAHEQYF. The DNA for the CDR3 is TGTGCCAGCAGCCAGTCCGGGACAGGGGCCCACGAGCAGTACTTC.

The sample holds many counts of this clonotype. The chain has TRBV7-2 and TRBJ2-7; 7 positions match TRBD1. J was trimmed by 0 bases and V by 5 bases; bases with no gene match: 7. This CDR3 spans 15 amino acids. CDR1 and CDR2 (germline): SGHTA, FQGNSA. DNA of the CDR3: TGTGCCAGCAGCCCAAGACAGGGACGCTCCTACGAGCAGTACTTC. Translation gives CASSPRQGRSYEQYF.

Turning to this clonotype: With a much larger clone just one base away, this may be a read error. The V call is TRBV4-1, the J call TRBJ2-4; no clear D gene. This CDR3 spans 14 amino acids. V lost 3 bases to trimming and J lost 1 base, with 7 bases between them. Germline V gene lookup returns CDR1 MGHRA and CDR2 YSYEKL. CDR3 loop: CASSHAAAKNIQYF. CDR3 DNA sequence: TGCGCCAGCAGCCATGCGGCTGCCAAAAACATTCAGTACTTC.

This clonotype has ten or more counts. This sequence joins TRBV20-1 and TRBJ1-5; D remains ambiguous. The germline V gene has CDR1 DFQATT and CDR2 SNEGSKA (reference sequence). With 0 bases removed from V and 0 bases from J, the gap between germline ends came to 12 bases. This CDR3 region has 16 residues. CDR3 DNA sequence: TGCAGTGCTAGAGATTCGGCAGATTATAGCAATCAGCCCCAGCATTTT. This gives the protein CSARDSADYSNQPQHF.

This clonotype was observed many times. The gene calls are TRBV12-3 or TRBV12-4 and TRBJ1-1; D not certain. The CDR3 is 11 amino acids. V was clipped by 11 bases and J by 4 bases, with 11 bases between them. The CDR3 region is CASGWGTEAFF. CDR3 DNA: TGTGCCTCGGGGTGGGGCACTGAAGCTTTCTTT.

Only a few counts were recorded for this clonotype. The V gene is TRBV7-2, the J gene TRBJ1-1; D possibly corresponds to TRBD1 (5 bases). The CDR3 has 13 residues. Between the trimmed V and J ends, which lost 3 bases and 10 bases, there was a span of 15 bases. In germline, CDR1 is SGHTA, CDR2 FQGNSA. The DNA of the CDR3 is TGTGCCAGCAGCTTCCGACCCTCGGGGGTAGCTTTCTTT. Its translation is CASSFRPSGVAFF.

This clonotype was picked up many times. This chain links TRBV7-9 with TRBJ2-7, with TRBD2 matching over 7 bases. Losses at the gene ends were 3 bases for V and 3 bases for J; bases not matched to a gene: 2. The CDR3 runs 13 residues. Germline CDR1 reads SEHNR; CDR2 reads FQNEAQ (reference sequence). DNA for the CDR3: TGTGCCAGCAGCTTGGGGGGGGACTACGAGCAGTACTTC. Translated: CASSLGGDYEQYF.

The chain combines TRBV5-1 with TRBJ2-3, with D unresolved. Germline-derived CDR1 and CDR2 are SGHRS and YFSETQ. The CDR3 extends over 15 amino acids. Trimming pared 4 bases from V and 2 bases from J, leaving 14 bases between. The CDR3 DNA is TGCGCCAGCAGCGACGCCACTACACACACAGATACGCAGTATTTT. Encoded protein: CASSDATTHTDTQYF.

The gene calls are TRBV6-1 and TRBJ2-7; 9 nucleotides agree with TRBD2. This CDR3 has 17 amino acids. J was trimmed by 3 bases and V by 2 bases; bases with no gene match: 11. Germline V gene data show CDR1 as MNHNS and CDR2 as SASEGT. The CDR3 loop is CASSESRGSGGSYEQYF. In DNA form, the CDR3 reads TGTGCCAGCAGTGAAAGTAGGGGTAGCGGGGGAAGCTACGAGCAGTACTTC.

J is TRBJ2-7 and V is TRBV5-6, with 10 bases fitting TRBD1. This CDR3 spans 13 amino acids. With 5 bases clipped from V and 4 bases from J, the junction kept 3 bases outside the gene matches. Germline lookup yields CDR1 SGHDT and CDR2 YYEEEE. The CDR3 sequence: CASRGDRGYEQYF. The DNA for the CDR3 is TGTGCCAGCAGGGGGGACAGGGGTTACGAGCAGTACTTC.

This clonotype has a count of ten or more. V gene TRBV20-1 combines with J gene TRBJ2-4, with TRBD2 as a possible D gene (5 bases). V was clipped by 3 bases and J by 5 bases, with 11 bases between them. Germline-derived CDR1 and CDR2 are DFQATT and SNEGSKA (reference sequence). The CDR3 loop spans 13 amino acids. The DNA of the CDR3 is TGCAGTGCTAGGGGAGTTGCGGAAAACATTCAGTACTTC. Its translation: CSARGVAENIQYF.

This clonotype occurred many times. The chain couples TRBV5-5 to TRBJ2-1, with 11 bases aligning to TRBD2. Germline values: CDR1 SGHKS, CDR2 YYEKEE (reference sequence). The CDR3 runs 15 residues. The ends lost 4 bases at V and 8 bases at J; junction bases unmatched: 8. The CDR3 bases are TGTGCCAGCAGCAGGTTGACTAGCGGGATGCATGAGCAGTTCTTC. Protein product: CASSRLTSGMHEQFF.

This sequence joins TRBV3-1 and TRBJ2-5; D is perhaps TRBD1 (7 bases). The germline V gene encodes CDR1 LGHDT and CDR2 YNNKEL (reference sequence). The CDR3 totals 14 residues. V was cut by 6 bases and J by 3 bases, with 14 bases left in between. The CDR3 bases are TGTGCCAGCAGGGAGGGGGCAGGGAAAGAGACCCAGTACTTC. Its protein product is CASREGAGKETQYF.

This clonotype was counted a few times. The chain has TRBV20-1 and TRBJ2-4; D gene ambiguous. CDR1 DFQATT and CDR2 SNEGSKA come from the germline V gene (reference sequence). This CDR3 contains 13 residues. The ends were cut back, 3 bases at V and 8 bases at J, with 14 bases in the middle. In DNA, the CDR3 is TGCAGTGCTAGGTGGCAGGCGCGACACATTCAGTACTTC. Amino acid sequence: CSARWQARHIQYF.

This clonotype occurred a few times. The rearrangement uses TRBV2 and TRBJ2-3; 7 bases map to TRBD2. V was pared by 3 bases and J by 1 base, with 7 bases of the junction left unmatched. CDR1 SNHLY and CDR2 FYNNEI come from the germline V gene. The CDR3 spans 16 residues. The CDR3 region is CASSDSPGGGTDTQYF. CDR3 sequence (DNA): TGTGCCAGCAGTGATTCCCCGGGGGGAGGCACAGATACGCAGTATTTT.